Listed below are T cell receptor beta chains from one sample, sequenced in a study of T cell responses to AZD1222 COVID-19 vaccine. This table comes from immunoSEQ multiplex PCR, and its TCRdb copy is limited to in-frame clones, with some not included. In the table there are some 97,000 clones, around nine tenths of which are singletons. Here the sequenced sample was peripheral blood, taken on day 0 of AZD1222 vaccination. The receptors stem from an adult in good health. Each CDR3 is given with its conserved first and last residue.

j_call	v_call	cdr3_aa
TRBJ1-1	TRBV3-1/TRBV3-2	CASSRGSGPLNTEAFF
TRBJ2-7	TRBV24-1	CATSDLMAGSYEQYF
TRBJ1-2	TRBV30	CAWGTGNGYTF
TRBJ2-1	TRBV28	CASRASGSSYNEQFF
TRBJ1-5	TRBV10-3	CAISATGNNQPQHF
TRBJ1-1	TRBV27	CASSPVRDTEAFF
TRBJ2-1	TRBV4-1	CASSLEAHEQFF
TRBJ2-3	TRBV7-9	CASSGGRKAWSTDTQYF
TRBJ2-7	TRBV7-2	CASSLDLSAGAREQYF
TRBJ2-7	TRBV27	CASSFRGSYEQYF
TRBJ1-1	TRBV7-9	CASSLHGGVTEAFF
TRBJ1-1	TRBV6-5	CASRRVMNTEAFF
TRBJ1-2	TRBV19	CASSTLRVGYGYTF
TRBJ1-2	TRBV28	CASSLPYYGYTF
TRBJ1-1	TRBV28	CASSALGTVKNTEAFF
TRBJ1-1	TRBV28	CATRGYTEAFF
TRBJ1-3	TRBV7-9	CASSLTGGLGNTIYF
TRBJ1-2	TRBV11-3	CASSLRQVGYTF
TRBJ1-5	TRBV21-1	CASSKEPGVRQPQHF
TRBJ2-3	TRBV9	CASSVARRSTDTQYF
TRBJ2-2	TRBV19	CASSNDGTGELFF
TRBJ2-1	TRBV10-3	CAIRQLAGGGNEQFF
TRBJ2-3	TRBV6-2/TRBV6-3	CASSREHYTQYF
TRBJ1-6	TRBV11-2	CASSFHESPLHF
TRBJ1-2	TRBV6-1	CASSERSYGYTF
TRBJ2-7	TRBV7-9	CASSLGANYEQYF
TRBJ1-2	TRBV5-6	CASGRNGWYYGYTF
TRBJ1-2	TRBV19	CASTPEGGRANYGYTF
TRBJ1-4	TRBV9	CASSEGAATNEKLFF
TRBJ1-4	TRBV7-9	CASSRAGGGEKLFF
TRBJ1-1	TRBV2	CASSFGASMNTEAFF
TRBJ2-2	TRBV7-3	CASRPGWSTGELFF
TRBJ2-5	TRBV2	CASSEMASRQETQYF
TRBJ1-2	TRBV28	CASSSPFTVASNYGYTF
TRBJ1-1	TRBV5-1	CASTTATTGETEAFF
TRBJ1-6	TRBV5-6	CASSLFVGENSPLHF
TRBJ1-3	TRBV18	CASSPAAPRGNTIYF
TRBJ1-2	TRBV10-2	CASSDLYGYTF
TRBJ2-1	TRBV3-1/TRBV3-2	CASSRSQLEQFF
TRBJ2-2	TRBV9	CASKKSGNTGELFF
TRBJ2-7	TRBV10-3	CAISESSGRTWYEQYF
TRBJ2-3	TRBV2	CASSDYTDTQYF
TRBJ2-7	TRBV6-5	CASRSRQGAGEQYF
TRBJ2-2	TRBV19	CASSGAGGLVGELFF
TRBJ1-5	TRBV19	CASSIVTGVGNQPQHF
TRBJ1-1	TRBV6-5	CASIGLEAGTEAFF
TRBJ2-3	TRBV18	CASSSRTTDTQYF
TRBJ2-3	TRBV10-3	CAIKALAGVGDTQYF
TRBJ1-2	TRBV5-5	CASTLDSSLEYGYTF
TRBJ1-1	TRBV7-9	CASSLFEDTEAFF
TRBJ2-4	TRBV13	CASSPGQGLAKNIQYF
TRBJ2-7	TRBV5-1	CASSPLMTGQGAYEQYF
TRBJ1-1	TRBV18	CASSPLQGAGTEAFF
TRBJ2-7	TRBV27	CASIGEQYF
TRBJ2-3	TRBV29-1	CSVDLDTQYF
TRBJ1-5	TRBV7-9	CASSLWTGGNQPQHF
TRBJ1-2	TRBV10-3	CAISEAGNGYTF